This T cell receptor (beta chain) was captured in a study of T cells expressing NK-cell markers. Study details: In sorted CD3+CD56+NKG2C+, CD3+CD56+NKG2C- and CD3+CD56-NKG2C+ T cells, TCR beta repertoires were obtained.

Study-wide results and caveats: HCMV specificity of expanded NKG2C+ T cell clones remained unclear. The study found dominant NKG2C+ clonotypes at about 1.0-7.0% of CD8+ T cells in several donors. Topping the CD3+CD56-NKG2C+ fraction as well were these clonotypes, in a few donors.

This CDR3 contains 16 residues. Germline lookup yields CDR1 DFQATT and CDR2 SNEGSKA (reference sequence). TCRdb reprocessed the 5' RACE reads, keeping one entry per CDR3 protein, no DNA. Its table lists hundreds of thousands of distinct CDR3 sequences. Notes on this clonotype: The antigen is undetermined.

The rearrangement joins TRBV20-1 to TRBJ2-5; TCRdb picks TRBD2, but there is no DNA to check that call. Material: blood T cells: a sorted CD56 or NKG2C T cell subset, CD4+ or CD8+ T cells, or bulk PBMC T cells (not recorded which). This receptor was taken from a man aged 18-30 years in good health. The CDR3 loop is CSASDALLAGRETQYF.